The sequence of this T cell receptor (beta chain) was determined in a study of vaccination and CD4 T cells after COVID-19. Study at large: Stimulation of cells relied on overlapping spike peptides derived from SARS-CoV-2, HCoV-NL63, HCoV-OC43 and HCoV-229E.

This CDR3 has 18 residues. Germline assignment: CDR1 MNHEY and CDR2 SVGAGI. V lost 0 bases and J lost 3; bases outside the gene matches: 10. This sample's treatment: roughly ten-day PBMC culture with coronavirus spike peptide pools or control peptides (ViraFEST assay). Sequence data for DNA of cultured CD4+ T cells were generated by the Oncomine TCR Beta short-read assay. Cultured CD4+ T cells yielded the extracted genomic DNA. Using its own MiXCR run on the PCR reads, TCRdb lists one record per CDR3 protein. The sample includes about 12,000 distinct CDR3 sequences, 50% to 60% of them seen just once. Study findings and constraints: Convalescent patients had a median roughly 86% of reactive clones appearing only post-vaccination.

This clonotype has more than one count but fewer than ten. The antigen is unknown. This chain connects TRBV6-5 to TRBJ2-7, with 11 bases aligning to TRBD2. This receptor was obtained from a human donor who had recovered from COVID-19. The sequencing input was CD4+ T cells from blood, cultured in vitro. The CDR3 DNA follows: TGTGCCAGCAGTTACTCGAGCGGGCTAGCGGGAGGAGACTACGAGCAGTACTTC. It yields the protein CASSYSSGLAGGDYEQYF.